Following are 24 T cell receptor beta chains from one sample sequenced in a study of shared clonotypes between healthy human individuals. Profiling relied on immunoSEQ multiplex PCR, and the TCRdb table lists in-frame clones only, not all of them. The sample holds approximately 500,000 clones, roughly 80% seen once. Sequenced material: PBMCs. The receptors stem from a woman in her thirties or forties in good health. Some clones in this sample may be carry-over from other donors' samples.

The CDR3 sequence is CASSSARISGANVLTF. The CDR3 DNA sequence: TGTGCCAGCAGCTCGGCGCGGATCTCTGGGGCCAACGTCCTGACTTTC. The genes are TRBV7-8 and TRBJ2-6; D is uncertain. This CDR3 has 16 amino acids. V dropped 4 bases and J dropped 0 bases, with 10 bases sitting between them. Germline CDR1 is SGHVS and CDR2 is FQNEAQ.

This chain joins TRBV14 and TRBJ2-1, with TRBD2 identical over 12 bases. Germline lookup yields CDR1 SGHDN and CDR2 FVKESK. The junction had 15 bases not matched to a gene; V was cut back by 2 bases and J by 7 bases. The CDR3 loop spans 19 amino acids. The chain's CDR3 is CASSQKRSLAGGPRNEQFF. DNA of the CDR3: TGTGCCAGCAGCCAAAAAAGATCCCTAGCGGGAGGGCCAAGAAATGAGCAGTTCTTC.

The gene calls are TRBV6-4 and TRBJ2-3; 10 bases agree with TRBD2. J lost 2 bases, V lost 10 bases, and 9 bases had no gene match. This CDR3 is built from 15 residues. Per the germline V gene, CDR1 is MRHNA and CDR2 is SNTAGT. Here the CDR3 reads CATSRTSGSTDTQYF. DNA for the CDR3: TGTGCCACTTCCCGGACTAGCGGATCCACAGATACGCAGTATTTT.

The rearrangement uses TRBV27 and TRBJ1-1; no clear D gene. The V and J ends lost 2 bases and 1 base respectively, with 11 bases between them. Germline V lookup: CDR1 MNHEY, CDR2 SMNVEV (reference sequence). The length of the CDR3 is 15 residues. The CDR3 here is CASSLSKAGNTEAFF. In nucleotides, the CDR3 is TGTGCCAGCAGTTTAAGCAAGGCGGGGAACACTGAAGCTTTCTTT.

This chain connects TRBV25-1 to TRBJ2-2; 7 nucleotides align to TRBD1. CDR3 length: 15 residues. The V and J ends lost 3 bases and 8 bases, in that order; junction bases with no gene match: 9. Germline V CDR1 and CDR2: MGHDK, SYGVNS. The CDR3 region has the DNA TGTGCCAGCAGTGACACGACAGGGAATAGGGGGGAGCTGTTTTTT. Its protein is CASSDTTGNRGELFF.

With respect to this clone: The junction differs from germline at one of its ends, possibly a read error. The V and J genes are TRBV5-6 and TRBJ2-2, with D perhaps matching TRBD1 or TRBD2 (5 bases each). CDR3 length equals 16 residues. Germline-derived CDR1 and CDR2 are SGHDT and YYEEEE. DNA for the CDR3: TGTGCCAGCAGCTTGGCCGGGGCAGAAGTAGACCGGGGAGCTGTTTTT. Translation: CASSLAGAEVDRGAVF.

V gene TRBV18 combines with J gene TRBJ2-1; 10 bases match TRBD2. This CDR3 region has 15 residues. In germline, CDR1 is KGHSH, CDR2 LQKENI. Germline trimming cut 4 bases from V and 7 bases from J; bases unmatched to any gene: 7. CDR3 amino acids: CASSQPGLALNEQFF. The CDR3 bases are TGTGCCAGCTCACAGCCGGGACTAGCGCTAAATGAGCAGTTCTTC.

The chain carries TRBV4-3 and TRBJ1-2; 8 nucleotides line up with TRBD1. J lost 8 bases, V lost 0 bases, and 8 bases had no gene match. In germline, CDR1 is LGHNA, CDR2 YSLEER. The CDR3 is made up of 15 amino acids. The CDR3 nucleotides read TGCGCCAGCAGCCAAGACCCGGACAGGGTCGACGGCTACACCTTC. It encodes CASSQDPDRVDGYTF.

The chain carries TRBV28 and TRBJ2-3; the match to TRBD2 covers 12 bases. Germline assignment: CDR1 MDHEN and CDR2 SYDVKM. The CDR3 length is 20 residues. With V trimmed by 3 bases and J by 2 bases, 15 bases remained unmatched. In DNA form, the CDR3 reads TGTGCCAGCAGTTTGTCTGTGTGGGAAACTAGCGGGGGGTACACAGATACGCAGTATTTT. Translation gives CASSLSVWETSGGYTDTQYF.

The rearrangement uses TRBV6-6 and TRBJ2-1, with a tentative D call TRBD2 (6 bases). Germline V CDR1 and CDR2: MNHNY, SVGAGI (reference sequence). The CDR3 length is 15 residues. V lost 0 bases, J lost 5 bases, and 11 bases lay in between. The CDR3 reads CASSYSGGLNNEQFF. CDR3 bases: TGTGCCAGCAGTTACTCGGGAGGACTAAACAATGAGCAGTTCTTC.

The chain couples TRBV6-5 to TRBJ1-2, with D uncertain. The V gene lost 0 bases and the J gene lost 7 bases, with 12 bases spanning the gap. Germline lookup yields CDR1 MNHEY and CDR2 SVGAGI. This CDR3 is built from 14 residues. The CDR3 DNA reads TGTGCCAGCAGTTACTCAGGTTCGGTGGTTGGCTACACCTTC. Its protein is CASSYSGSVVGYTF.

Only a few counts were recorded for this clone. V gene TRBV5-1 combines with J gene TRBJ1-5, with D possibly matching TRBD1 (5 bases). The CDR3 covers 13 residues. Germline V gene data show CDR1 as SGHRS and CDR2 as YFSETQ. V was cut by 1 base and J by 7 bases, with 9 bases left in between. Here the CDR3 DNA reads TGCGCCAGCAGCTTGCGGGGGGAGCAGCCCCAGCATTTT. As protein: CASSLRGEQPQHF.

This chain connects TRBV5-4 to TRBJ2-5; D gene unclear. Germline V lookup: CDR1 SGHNT, CDR2 YYREEE (reference sequence). The V gene lost 0 bases and the J gene lost 1 base, with 13 bases spanning the gap. This CDR3 has 16 amino acids. The CDR3 spells CASSLAPGMGQETQYF. CDR3 DNA sequence: TGTGCCAGCAGCTTGGCCCCGGGCATGGGCCAAGAGACCCAGTACTTC.

This clone was observed many times. The same CDR3 arises from other DNA sequences in this sample as well. The chain carries TRBV30 and TRBJ1-1; the match to TRBD1 covers 9 bases. The CDR3 is made up of 11 amino acids. The junction had 2 bases not matched to a gene; V was cut back by 8 bases and J by 4 bases. The germline CDR1 and CDR2 sequences are GTSNPN and SVGIG (reference sequence). The CDR3 sequence is CAGQGFTEAFF. The CDR3 DNA reads as TGTGCCGGACAGGGGTTCACTGAAGCTTTCTTT.

The V gene is TRBV27, the J gene TRBJ1-2; 7 nucleotides match TRBD1. Per the germline V gene, CDR1 is MNHEY and CDR2 is SMNVEV (reference sequence). The J segment lost 8 bases and the V segment lost 5 bases, leaving 11 bases of the junction unmatched. The CDR3 spans 14 residues. The CDR3 protein is CASSQTGEAGGYTF. The DNA for the CDR3 is TGTGCCAGCAGTCAAACAGGGGAGGCAGGCGGCTACACCTTC.

Points on this clone: Other DNA variants within this sample encode the same CDR3. The chain recombines TRBV5-1 with TRBJ1-4; TRBD1 matches 7 bases. Trimming took 0 bases from V and 1 from J; bases not matched to a gene: 0. The CDR3 has 15 amino acids. Germline lookup yields CDR1 SGHRS and CDR2 YFSETQ. The CDR3 protein is CASSLGQGTNEKLFF. In DNA form, the CDR3 reads TGCGCCAGCAGCTTGGGACAGGGAACTAATGAAAAACTGTTTTTT.

The chain recombines TRBV6-4 with TRBJ1-1; D not resolved. Looked up from germline, CDR1 is MRHNA and CDR2 is SNTAGT. V gave up 3 bases and J gave up 1 base, with 9 bases separating them. This CDR3 comprises 14 residues. The CDR3 nucleotides read TGTGCCAGCAGTGAAGGCGAATCGAACACTGAAGCTTTCTTT. Translation gives CASSEGESNTEAFF.

The sample holds a few counts of this clone. V and J are TRBV15 and TRBJ2-2; 8 nucleotides agree with TRBD2. The CDR3 extends over 15 amino acids. Germline V gives CDR1 LNHNV, CDR2 YYDKDF (reference sequence). With 2 bases clipped from V and 6 bases from J, the junction kept 5 bases outside the gene matches. CDR3 nucleotide sequence: TGTGCCACCAGCAGACAGCGGGAGCTCTCCGGGGAGCTGTTTTTT. Protein: CATSRQRELSGELFF.

The chain combines TRBV5-1 with TRBJ2-1, with 7 positions matching TRBD2. This CDR3 has 15 residues. Germline values: CDR1 SGHRS, CDR2 YFSETQ. The ends lost 0 bases at V and 4 bases at J; junction bases unmatched: 4. This CDR3 reads CASSLDAGEYNEQFF. The CDR3 DNA follows: TGCGCCAGCAGCTTGGACGCGGGAGAGTACAATGAGCAGTTCTTC. Looking up the rest from reference TRBV5-1 and TRBJ2-1 gives the full variable domain: KAGVTQTPRYLIKTRGQQVTLSCSPISGHRSVSWYQQTPGQGLQFLFEYFSETQRNKGNFPGRFSGRQFSNSRSEMNVSTLELGDSALYLCASSLDAGEYNEQFFGPGTRLTVL.

This chain connects TRBV28 to TRBJ1-2; D is unresolved. Trimming cost V 2 bases and J 0 bases, with 7 bases left between them. The CDR3 runs 14 residues. Germline CDR1 is MDHEN and CDR2 is SYDVKM. CDR3 in amino acids: CASSLGRANYGYTF. DNA for the CDR3: TGTGCCAGCAGTTTAGGCCGAGCTAACTATGGCTACACCTTC.

The chain carries TRBV4-2 and TRBJ1-5; no firm D call. V dropped 2 bases and J dropped 6 bases, with 8 bases sitting between them. The germline V gene encodes CDR1 LGHNA and CDR2 YNFKEQ. This CDR3 region has 13 residues. The chain's CDR3 is CASSQSRSQPQHF. DNA for the CDR3: TGTGCCAGCAGCCAATCCAGGAGTCAGCCCCAGCATTTT.

This clone was counted a few times. This sample also contains other DNA sequences that code for the same CDR3. V usage is TRBV27 and J usage is TRBJ1-5; the D gene is possibly TRBD1 (6 bases). V was pared by 0 bases and J by 4 bases, with 7 bases between. Germline CDR1 and CDR2: MNHEY and SMNVEV (reference sequence). This CDR3 spans 14 amino acids. The chain's CDR3 is CASSLSQGNQPQHF. The CDR3 DNA reads as TGTGCCAGCAGTTTATCGCAGGGGAATCAGCCCCAGCATTTT.

This clone was picked up one time. The chain uses TRBV6-1 and TRBJ2-2; maybe TRBD2 (6 bases). In germline, CDR1 is MNHNS, CDR2 SASEGT. Trimming left V 1 base short and J 4 bases short, with 13 bases between. This CDR3 has 16 residues. The CDR3 sequence: CASSEVRGRGTGELFF. CDR3 coding DNA: TGTGCCAGCAGTGAAGTGCGGGGCCGGGGCACCGGGGAGCTGTTTTTT.

The chain couples TRBV7-6 to TRBJ1-1; no definite D call. CDR1 and CDR2 (germline): SGHVS, FNYEAQ. The V end lost 2 bases, the J end lost 3 bases, and 7 bases lay between the germline ends. This CDR3 comprises 13 residues. The CDR3 here is CASSLWQYTEAFF. The CDR3 bases are TGTGCCAGCAGCTTATGGCAGTACACTGAAGCTTTCTTT. Using reference TRBV7-6 and TRBJ1-1 for the parts outside the CDR3, the full variable domain is GAGVSQSPRYKVTKRGQDVALRCDPISGHVSLYWYRQALGQGPEFLTYFNYEAQQDKSGLPNDRFSAERPEGSISTLTIQRTEQRDSAMYRCASSLWQYTEAFFGQGTRLTVV.